This TCR beta chain was sequenced for a study of shared clonotypes between healthy human individuals. Study-wide results and limits: Clonotype sharing levels among donors were expected to vary with sequencing depth. Clonotypes shared by all four donors outscored non-shared clonotypes in generation probability.

Those who donated, Caucasian adults without exception, all lived in Nashville, Tennessee. Note on this clone: No antigen is known for it.

Original handling: Filtering was not the same, since immunoSEQ gave junction-only sequences without quality scores. The method was immunoSEQ multiplex PCR; TCRdb's version includes in-frame clones alone and lacks a portion of them. For V, J and clone size, that table is used; D and trimming come from the DNA. The sample contains over 2 million clones, 85% to 95% of which appear only once. Looked up from germline, CDR1 is SGHKS and CDR2 is YYEKEE (reference sequence). V dropped 1 base and J dropped 5 bases, with 9 bases sitting between them. The CDR3 consists of 13 residues. This TCR was recovered from a man between 18 and 29 years old in good health. Some clones in this sample may be carry-over from other donors' samples. The sample was naive CD4+ T cells from PBMCs. Documented subset: CD45RA+ positively selected. This chain uses TRBV5-5 with TRBJ2-5; TRBD2 is a possible D gene (5 bases). CDR3 bases: TGTGCCAGCAGCTTGTCCCCGGGGGAGACCCAGTACTTC. This gives the protein CASSLSPGETQYF.